Shown below are 15 T cell receptor beta chains from a single sample sequenced in a study of PD-1 blockade in classical Hodgkin lymphoma. Brentuximab vedotin exposure varied, and every patient relapsed after autologous stem cell transplantation. Purification of CD4+ T cells from thawed PBMCs was performed via magnetic negative selection. Some clones are missing from TCRdb's copy, which holds only in-frame ones; the method was immunoSEQ multiplex PCR. The repertoire holds 27,000 or so clones, with roughly 80% as singletons. Sequencing used CD4+ T cells from blood, obtained at baseline. These receptor sequences come from a human donor with classical Hodgkin lymphoma.

This clone was detected only a few times. V usage is TRBV2 and J usage is TRBJ1-2; D perhaps matches TRBD1 (5 bases). V was trimmed by 5 bases and J by 1 base, leaving 8 bases between them. Germline assignment: CDR1 SNHLY and CDR2 FYNNEI. The CDR3 has 13 amino acids. CDR3 coding DNA: TGTGCCAGCAGTATGACAGTTAACTATGGCTACACCTTC. This gives the protein CASSMTVNYGYTF. Drawing the rest from reference TRBV2 and TRBJ1-2, the complete variable domain is EPEVTQTPSHQVTQMGQEVILRCVPISNHLYFYWYRQILGQKVEFLVSFYNNEISEKSEIFDDQFSVERPDGSNFTLKIRSTKLEDSAMYFCASSMTVNYGYTFGSGTRLTVV.

The V and J genes are TRBV27 and TRBJ2-7; 7 nucleotides align to TRBD1. J was trimmed by 0 bases and V by 5 bases; bases with no gene match: 10. This CDR3 is built from 16 residues. The germline CDR1 and CDR2 sequences are MNHEY and SMNVEV (reference sequence). CDR3 nucleotides: TGTGCCAGCAGTGAAGGGTGGGACAGCAGCTCCTACGAGCAGTACTTC. It specifies CASSEGWDSSSYEQYF.

The chain is built from TRBV5-6 and TRBJ2-1; D gene uncertain. This CDR3 is built from 14 residues. Looked up from germline, CDR1 is SGHDT and CDR2 is YYEEEE. The V gene lost 4 bases and the J gene lost 7 bases, with 15 bases spanning the gap. CDR3 sequence (DNA): TGTGCCAGCAGCGTCCTAGGTGACGCAAATGAGCAGTTCTTC. Residues: CASSVLGDANEQFF.

The rearrangement joins TRBV6-5 to TRBJ1-4, with D uncertain. V shed 4 bases and J shed 8 bases, with 14 bases lying between them. Germline assignment: CDR1 MNHEY and CDR2 SVGAGI. This CDR3 is built from 14 residues. CDR3 bases: TGTGCCAGCAGTTTGTCGGGGAGGTGGGAAAAACTGTTTTTT. It encodes CASSLSGRWEKLFF.

J is TRBJ1-4 and V is TRBV7-2; D is perhaps TRBD1 (5 bases). Germline values: CDR1 SGHTA, CDR2 FQGNSA. This CDR3 contains 14 residues. Trimming cost V 3 bases and J 8 bases, with 13 bases left between them. CDR3 loop: CASSLGRRVEKLFF. DNA for the CDR3: TGTGCCAGCAGCTTGGGGCGAAGGGTGGAAAAACTGTTTTTT.

This clone was observed a single time. The chain combines TRBV5-8 with TRBJ1-1, with TRBD1 matching over 7 bases. With 6 bases clipped from V and 4 bases from J, the junction kept 9 bases outside the gene matches. CDR3 length: 14 amino acids. Germline loops: CDR1 SGHTS, CDR2 YDEGEE. As DNA, the CDR3 is TGTGCCAGCACTAGGGGGCTCGCTCTCACTGAAGCTTTCTTT. Translating it yields CASTRGLALTEAFF.

The chain combines TRBV12-2 with TRBJ2-3. TRBV12-2 is a known pseudogene. The CDR3 sequence is 12 residues long. CDR3 amino acids: CASRLGADTQYF. CDR3 coding DNA: TGTGCAAGTCGCTTGGGTGCAGATACGCAGTATTTT.

This clone was recorded a few times. This chain connects TRBV2 to TRBJ2-1; possible D gene TRBD1, 7 bases. The CDR3 loop spans 15 amino acids. The V gene lost 6 bases and the J gene lost 5 bases, with 17 bases spanning the gap. Germline V CDR1 and CDR2: SNHLY, FYNNEI. In DNA form, the CDR3 reads TGTGCCAGCAGCACTACAGGGGAGGTTCACAATGAGCAGTTCTTC. Its protein is CASSTTGEVHNEQFF.

The CDR3 DNA reads as TGTGCCAGCGCAAACCTCGACAGGGCGGCTTTCTTT. Amino acid sequence: CASANLDRAAFF. V is TRBV6-6 and J is TRBJ1-1; 7 bases align to TRBD1. The ends lost 8 bases at V and 11 bases at J; junction bases unmatched: 11. Germline loops: CDR1 MNHNY, CDR2 SVGAGI (reference sequence). The CDR3 length is 12 residues.

This clone was detected only once. V and J are TRBV5-6 and TRBJ1-1, with 8 bases identical to TRBD1. The germline V gene has CDR1 SGHDT and CDR2 YYEEEE. The trim removed 1 base at V and 6 bases at J, leaving 11 bases unmatched. The CDR3 is 16 amino acids. CDR3 region: CASSLPGGARSAEAFF. The CDR3 coding sequence is TGTGCCAGCAGCTTGCCAGGGGGCGCAAGGTCTGCTGAAGCTTTCTTT.

The chain employs TRBV10-3 and TRBJ1-1; TRBD1 might be the D (6 bases). V lost 7 bases and J lost 5, with 17 bases in between. The CDR3 is 14 residues long. Germline V CDR1 and CDR2: ENHRY, SYGVKD. The CDR3 DNA sequence: TGTGCCATCAAAAGCGTGGACAGTTCAACTGAAGCTTTCTTT. This gives the protein CAIKSVDSSTEAFF.

The rearrangement joins TRBV7-2 to TRBJ2-1; D gene unclear. V was cut by 5 bases and J by 4 bases, with 15 bases left in between. The length of the CDR3 is 15 residues. The germline CDR1 and CDR2 sequences are SGHTA and FQGNSA. Here the CDR3 DNA reads TGTGCCAGCAGCCCGGCCGCTGTCAGTTACAATGAGCAGTTCTTC. This encodes CASSPAAVSYNEQFF.

The rearrangement links TRBV5-1 to TRBJ2-5; 10 positions agree with TRBD1. V shed 3 bases and J 5 bases; nucleotides not matched to a gene: 7. Per germline, CDR1 SGHRS and CDR2 YFSETQ. This CDR3 has 15 residues. CDR3 region: CASSSRPGQGETQYF. In DNA, the CDR3 is TGCGCCAGCAGCTCACGGCCGGGACAGGGGGAGACCCAGTACTTC.

This clone was recorded once. The rearrangement links TRBV6-1 to TRBJ1-5; 8 bases line up with TRBD1. The CDR3 totals 19 residues. In germline, CDR1 is MNHNS, CDR2 SASEGT. The V and J ends lost 4 bases and 0 bases, in that order; junction bases with no gene match: 14. CDR3 nucleotides: TGTGCCAGCAGTGTACAGGGGGGGCAGATGGGTTTTAGCAATCAGCCCCAGCATTTT. This encodes CASSVQGGQMGFSNQPQHF.

CDR3 nucleotides: TGTGCCAGCAGCTTCACCGGCGGGGCCGCCAATGAGCAGTTCTTC. As protein: CASSFTGGAANEQFF. The chain has TRBV9 and TRBJ2-1, with D perhaps matching TRBD2 (6 bases). This CDR3 is built from 15 residues. With 4 bases removed from V and 6 bases from J, the gap between germline ends came to 17 bases. Germline CDR1 and CDR2: SGDLS and YYNGEE.